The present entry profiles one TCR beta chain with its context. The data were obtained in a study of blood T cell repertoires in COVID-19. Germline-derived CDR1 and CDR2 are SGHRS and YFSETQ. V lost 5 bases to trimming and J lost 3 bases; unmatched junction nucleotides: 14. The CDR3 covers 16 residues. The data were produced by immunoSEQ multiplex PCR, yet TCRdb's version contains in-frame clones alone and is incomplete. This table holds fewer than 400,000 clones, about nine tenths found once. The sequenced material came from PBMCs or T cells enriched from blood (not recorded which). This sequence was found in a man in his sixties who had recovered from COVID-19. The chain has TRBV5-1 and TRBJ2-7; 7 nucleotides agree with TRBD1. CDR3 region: CASSRGGTAKIYEQYF. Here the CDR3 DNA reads TGCGCCAGCAGTCGGGGTGGGACAGCGAAAATCTACGAGCAGTACTTC.